Listed here is a single T cell receptor beta chain. The target antigen is unknown. Methods described previously, with TCR primers listed, were used for bulk TCR libraries. Each CDR3 protein gets one entry after TCRdb re-called the PCR reads with MiXCR. The sample includes roughly 100,000 distinct CDR3 sequences, 30% to 35% of them seen just once. The data were obtained in a study of molecular identifiers for immune sequencing clone quantification. Study results and caveats: Highly expanded clone sizes could end up underestimated if a barcode were shared by identical TCR molecules.

CDR1 and CDR2 from the germline V gene are MNHEY and SVGAGI. This CDR3 contains 16 residues. Trimming took 5 bases from V and 1 from J, leaving 17 bases between them. The chain links TRBV6-5 to TRBJ1-1, with D perhaps matching TRBD1 (6 bases). Sample: naive CD8+ T cells from blood, with Jurkat cell RNA spiked in. Subset indicated: FACS-sorted CD8+CD4-CCR7+CD45RA+ naive T cells. The receptor was isolated from a human donor in good health. Some libraries in this study had Jurkat cell RNA spiked in. CDR3: CASSLHATGRNTEAFF. The CDR3 bases are TGTGCCAGCAGTCTCCATGCGACAGGCCGGAACACTGAAGCTTTCTTT.